These 21 T cell receptor beta chains originate from one sample sequenced in a study of cytomegalovirus exposure and HLA in healthy donors. A multiplex PCR was run with 60 Vbeta primers and 13 Jbeta primers. Using immunoSEQ multiplex PCR, the repertoire was profiled, and TCRdb retains in-frame clones only, with some absent. The data hold some 110,000 clones, with about a tenth observed a single time. The sequenced sample consisted of PBMCs. The receptors shown here come from a man aged 35 to 55 in good health and CMV-seropositive.

This clone has a handful of counts. The V call is TRBV13, the J call TRBJ2-7; 10 nucleotides match TRBD2. The CDR3 runs to 14 residues. V shed 7 bases, J shed 4 bases, and the junction held 7 bases outside the gene matches. The germline gives CDR1 PRHDT, CDR2 FYEKMQ (reference sequence). CDR3 loop: CASTGELAGYEQYF. The CDR3 DNA reads as TGTGCCAGCACAGGGGAACTAGCGGGATACGAGCAGTACTTC.

The chain carries TRBV27 and TRBJ2-7; 7 bases map to TRBD1. Trimming removed 4 bases from V and 0 bases from J; junction bases left unmatched: 6. The germline gives CDR1 MNHEY, CDR2 SMNVEV (reference sequence). The CDR3 length is 15 residues. CDR3 sequence: CASSSLRDSSYEQYF. CDR3 DNA: TGTGCCAGCAGTTCCCTCCGGGACAGCTCCTACGAGCAGTACTTC.

In this sample, this clone turned up a few times. This chain connects TRBV27 to TRBJ1-2; no firm D call. V was shortened by 0 bases and J by 8 bases, with 16 bases between the two germline ends. Germline V gene sequence: CDR1 MNHEY, CDR2 SMNVEV (reference sequence). The CDR3 extends over 15 amino acids. This CDR3 reads CASSLSGSQWRGYTF. The CDR3 DNA reads TGTGCCAGCAGTTTATCGGGCAGCCAATGGAGGGGCTACACCTTC.

This clone has just a few counts. J is TRBJ2-5 and V is TRBV6-5; 9 bases agree with TRBD2. Germline assignment: CDR1 MNHEY and CDR2 SVGAGI. V shed 5 bases, J shed 3 bases, and the junction held 7 bases outside the gene matches. The CDR3 spans 15 residues. CDR3 nucleotide sequence: TGTGCCAGCAGTAGCCCTAGCGGGATCAAAGAGACCCAGTACTTC. Residues: CASSSPSGIKETQYF.

The chain recombines TRBV2 with TRBJ1-1; a possible D gene is TRBD1 (6 bases). Between the trimmed V and J ends, which lost 4 bases and 0 bases, there was a span of 9 bases. The CDR3 is made up of 14 amino acids. Germline CDR1 reads SNHLY; CDR2 reads FYNNEI. The CDR3 here is CASSGGTLNTEAFF. CDR3 DNA sequence: TGTGCCAGCAGTGGGGGGACACTGAACACTGAAGCTTTCTTT.

The chain recombines TRBV18 with TRBJ1-1; 7 nucleotides align to TRBD1. The CDR3 is made up of 13 amino acids. Germline-derived CDR1 and CDR2 are KGHSH and LQKENI. V lost 3 bases, J lost 3 bases, and 1 base stayed unmatched. The CDR3 bases are TGTGCCAGCTCACCGACAGGGTACACTGAAGCTTTCTTT. This codes for CASSPTGYTEAFF.

V gene TRBV5-1 combines with J gene TRBJ2-7; D is possibly TRBD1 (8 bases). Germline CDR1 reads SGHRS; CDR2 reads YFSETQ. Trimming took 4 bases from V and 5 from J, leaving 16 bases between them. The CDR3 spans 14 residues. The CDR3 coding sequence is TGCGCCAGCAGCCCAGGGGGCGGGAGCAACGAGCAGTACTTC. It translates to CASSPGGGSNEQYF.

The CDR3 nucleotides are TGTGCCAGCAGCCGGAGGGAGACCCAGTACTTC. Amino acid sequence: CASSRRETQYF. The J gene is TRBJ2-5, the V gene TRBV5-6, with D tentatively TRBD2 (5 bases). CDR3 length: 11 amino acids. Trimming removed 4 bases from V and 5 bases from J, with 6 bases in between. Germline V gene sequence: CDR1 SGHDT, CDR2 YYEEEE.

The V gene is TRBV7-2, the J gene TRBJ2-7, with D possibly matching TRBD2 (6 bases). Between the trimmed V and J ends, which lost 6 bases and 6 bases, there was a span of 12 bases. CDR1 and CDR2 (germline): SGHTA, FQGNSA. The CDR3 length is 12 residues. This CDR3 is CASSVQGGEQYF. In DNA, the CDR3 is TGTGCCAGCAGTGTTCAGGGAGGCGAGCAGTACTTC.

The gene calls are TRBV2 and TRBJ2-1, with TRBD1 identical over 7 bases. Per germline, CDR1 SNHLY and CDR2 FYNNEI. This CDR3 is built from 13 residues. V dropped 6 bases and J dropped 5; count of bases not matched to a gene: 4. The CDR3 here is CASRPGTDNEQFF. In nucleotides, the CDR3 is TGTGCCAGCAGGCCGGGGACAGACAATGAGCAGTTCTTC.

The chain joins TRBV18 to TRBJ2-3; perhaps TRBD2 as D (5 bases). Deletions cut 2 bases from V and 1 base from J, with 13 bases between. Per germline, CDR1 KGHSH and CDR2 LQKENI. The CDR3 spans 16 residues. CDR3 in amino acids: CASSPRGPRGTDTQYF. The CDR3 DNA is TGTGCCAGCTCACCAAGAGGGCCAAGGGGCACAGATACGCAGTATTTT.

The V gene is TRBV27, the J gene TRBJ2-7; a weak D match, TRBD1 (6 bases). Trimming pared 8 bases from V and 2 bases from J, leaving 13 bases between. Germline V gene sequence: CDR1 MNHEY, CDR2 SMNVEV (reference sequence). This CDR3 is 13 amino acids long. CDR3: CASGLRGTYEQYF. For the CDR3, the DNA is TGTGCCAGCGGTCTGAGGGGGACCTACGAGCAGTACTTC.

This clone was counted a few times. The CDR3 here is CATGQGGRDGYTF. The CDR3 bases are TGCGCCACAGGACAGGGGGGTCGAGATGGCTACACCTTC. V is TRBV4-1 and J is TRBJ1-2, with TRBD1 identical over 10 bases. The CDR3 extends over 13 amino acids. V was clipped by 10 bases and J by 6 bases; unmatched bases: 8. Per the germline V gene, CDR1 is MGHRA and CDR2 is YSYEKL.

This clone appeared a few times. One end of the junction fails to match germline, which may point to a read error. This sequence joins TRBV29-1 and TRBJ2-1; the match to TRBD2 covers 7 bases. CDR3 length equals 14 residues. Germline-derived CDR1 and CDR2 are SQVTM and ANQGSEA. The CDR3 DNA reads TGCAGCGCTGAAGTTGGACTAGCCTACAATGAGCAGTTCTTC. It translates to CSAEVGLAYNEQFF.

This clone appeared a few times. The chain carries TRBV5-6 and TRBJ2-4; 12 bases agree with TRBD1. The CDR3 runs to 16 residues. Germline-derived CDR1 and CDR2 are SGHDT and YYEEEE. J was trimmed by 6 bases and V by 4 bases; bases with no gene match: 8. The CDR3 spells CASSPTGTGGLNIQYF. The CDR3 DNA reads as TGTGCCAGCAGCCCGACCGGGACAGGGGGCCTAAACATTCAGTACTTC.

This clone was observed a handful of times. This sequence joins TRBV30 and TRBJ1-3; a weak D match, TRBD1 (5 bases). V lost 5 bases to trimming and J lost 8 bases, with 13 bases between them. The germline gives CDR1 GTSNPN, CDR2 SVGIG (reference sequence). This CDR3 spans 12 amino acids. As DNA, the CDR3 is TGTGCCTGGGGGGACTTTCGGTACACCATATATTTT. Protein: CAWGDFRYTIYF.

A few counts support this clone. Here the CDR3 omits its conserved ending phenylalanine or tryptophan, so a read error is the likely source. The gene calls are TRBV6-5 and TRBJ2-3; D is possibly TRBD2 (6 bases). The CDR3 runs 13 residues. Germline lookup yields CDR1 MNHEY and CDR2 SVGAGI. Trimming stripped 5 bases from V and 7 bases from J, with 13 bases between. Here the CDR3 reads CASSPGGSYTQYV. DNA of the CDR3: TGTGCCAGCAGTCCCGGAGGGTCCTATACGCAGTATGTT.

This rearrangement joins TRBV25-1 to TRBJ2-7, with 10 nucleotides matching TRBD1. J lost 2 bases, V lost 4 bases, and 5 bases had no gene match. This CDR3 is built from 15 residues. Germline V lookup: CDR1 MGHDK, CDR2 SYGVNS. The CDR3 loop is CASSGYGQGAYEQYF. The CDR3 region has the DNA TGTGCCAGCAGTGGATATGGACAGGGGGCCTACGAGCAGTACTTC.

The chain links TRBV7-9 to TRBJ1-1; TRBD1 might be the D (6 bases). The germline V gene has CDR1 SEHNR and CDR2 FQNEAQ (reference sequence). V was pared by 5 bases and J by 0 bases, with 10 bases between. This CDR3 spans 14 amino acids. The chain's CDR3 is CASSRQVMNTEAFF. For the CDR3, the DNA is TGTGCCAGCAGCAGACAGGTGATGAACACTGAAGCTTTCTTT.

The V and J genes are TRBV5-6 and TRBJ2-7; a possible D gene is TRBD1 (7 bases). The length of the CDR3 is 16 residues. Germline CDR1 reads SGHDT; CDR2 reads YYEEEE. Between the trimmed V and J ends, which lost 4 bases and 9 bases, there was a span of 26 bases. The CDR3 DNA is TGTGCCAGCAGCCAACAGTGGAGGGGGCGTGCGGACGGGCAGTACTTC. This encodes CASSQQWRGRADGQYF.

The rearrangement links TRBV6-5 to TRBJ1-2; TRBD1 matches at 9 bases. The CDR3 is made up of 15 amino acids. The V gene end was trimmed by 6 bases and the J gene end by 10 bases; junction bases not matched to a gene: 15. Germline V lookup: CDR1 MNHEY, CDR2 SVGAGI. CDR3 amino acids: CASRATGTGSVHYTF. CDR3 DNA: TGTGCCAGCAGGGCCACCGGGACAGGGTCGGTTCACTACACCTTC.